The T cell receptor beta chain under discussion was sequenced for a study of early T cells in non-severe SARS-CoV-2 infection. About the study: From unsorted whole blood, bulk RNA was sequenced, and the chains remained unpaired.

This clonotype has a handful of counts. Its antigen is unknown. Broader study findings: VDJdb matches were skewed toward anti-spike CD8 T cell responses.

The library protocol tagged individual cDNA molecules with unique molecular identifiers. Each CDR3 protein is one row after TCRdb ran MiXCR on the 5' RACE reads. The sample lists around 58,000 distinct CDR3 sequences; 12% were seen once. The CDR3 length is 13 residues. Trimming pared 2 bases from V and 6 bases from J, leaving 8 bases between. Germline values: CDR1 SGHDT, CDR2 YYEEEE. The chain uses TRBV5-6 and TRBJ1-4; D unresolved. The sample taken for sequencing was whole blood. This receptor was identified in an adult who was a healthcare worker with PCR-confirmed SARS-CoV-2 infection or an uninfected control (not recorded which). The CDR3 DNA follows: TGTGCCAGCAGCTTATTAGGCGATGAAAAACTGTTTTTT. As protein: CASSLLGDEKLFF. Using reference TRBV5-6 and TRBJ1-4 for the parts outside the CDR3, the full variable domain is DAGVTQSPTHLIKTRGQQVTLRCSPKSGHDTVSWYQQALGQGPQFIFQYYEEEERQRGNFPDRFSGHQFPNYSSELNVNALLLGDSALYLCASSLLGDEKLFFGSGTQLSVL.